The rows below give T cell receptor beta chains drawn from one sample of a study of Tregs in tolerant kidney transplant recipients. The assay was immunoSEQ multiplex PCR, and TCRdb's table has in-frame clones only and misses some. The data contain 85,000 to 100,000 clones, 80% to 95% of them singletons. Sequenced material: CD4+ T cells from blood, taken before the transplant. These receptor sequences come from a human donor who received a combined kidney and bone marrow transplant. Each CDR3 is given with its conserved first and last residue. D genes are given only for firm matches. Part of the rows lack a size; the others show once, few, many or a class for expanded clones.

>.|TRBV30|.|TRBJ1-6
TGTGCCTCGCAGGGGCAGGGGAATTCACCCCTCCACTTT
CASQGQGNSPLHF
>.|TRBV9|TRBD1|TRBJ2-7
TGTGCCAGCAGCGTAGGAGGACAGGGGGATCCCTACGAGCAGTACTTC
CASSVGGQGDPYEQYF
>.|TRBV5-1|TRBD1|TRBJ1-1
TGCGCCAGCACTCTACAGGGGGTGAACACTGAAGCTTTCTTT
CASTLQGVNTEAFF
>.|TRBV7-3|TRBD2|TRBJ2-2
TGTGCCAGCAGCCCGGGACTAGCGGGGCCGCTGAACACCGGGGAGCTGTTTTTT
CASSPGLAGPLNTGELFF
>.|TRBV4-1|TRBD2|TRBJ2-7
TGCGCCAGCAGCCTTCGGACTAGCAGCTACGAGCAGTACTTC
CASSLRTSSYEQYF
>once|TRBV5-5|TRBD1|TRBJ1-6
TGTGCCAGCAGCTCAGACAGGGGAAGTGGGTCACCCCTCCACTTT
CASSSDRGSGSPLHF
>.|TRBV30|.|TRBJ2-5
TGTGCCTGGAGTGTTAAGGGCCCGGAGGGAGAGACCCAGTACTTC
CAWSVKGPEGETQYF
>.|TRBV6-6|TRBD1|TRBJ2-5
TGTGCCAGCAGTTACTCAGGACAGGGGGTAGAGACCCAGTACTTC
CASSYSGQGVETQYF
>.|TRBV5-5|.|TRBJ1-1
TGTGCCAGCAGCTTGCCCCTAACTGAAGCTTTCTTT
CASSLPLTEAFF
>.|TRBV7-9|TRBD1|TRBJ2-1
TGTGCCAGCAGCTTATCTTGGGGACAGAACAATGAGCAGTTCTTC
CASSLSWGQNNEQFF
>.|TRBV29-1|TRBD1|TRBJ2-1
TGCAGCGTCCAGGACAGGGGGCGGCAGAAGCCCTACAATGAGCAGTTCTTC
CSVQDRGRQKPYNEQFF
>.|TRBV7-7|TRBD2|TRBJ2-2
TGTGCCAGCAGCCGAGCGGGAGCGAACACCGGGGAGCTGTTTTTT
CASSRAGANTGELFF
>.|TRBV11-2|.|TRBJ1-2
TGTGCCAGCAGCTTAAACGGGTTCTATAACTATGGCTACACCTTC
CASSLNGFYNYGYTF
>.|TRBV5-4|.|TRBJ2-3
TGTGCCAGCAGCTCTAGCACAGATACGCAGTATTTT
CASSSSTDTQYF
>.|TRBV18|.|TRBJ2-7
TGTGCCAGCTCACGGACTAACTACGAGCAGTACTTC
CASSRTNYEQYF
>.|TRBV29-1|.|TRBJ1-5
TGCAGCGTTGGCCTACAGGAGAATCAGCCCCAGCATTTT
CSVGLQENQPQHF
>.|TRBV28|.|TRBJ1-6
TGTGCCAGCAGTTTAGCAGGGGATTTTAATTCACCCCTCCACTTT
CASSLAGDFNSPLHF
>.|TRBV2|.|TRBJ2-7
TGTGCCAGCAGTGGGGCTTACGAGCAGTACTTC
CASSGAYEQYF
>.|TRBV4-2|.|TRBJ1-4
TGTGCCAGCAGCCAAGGGGAGGAAAAACTGTTTTTT
CASSQGEEKLFF
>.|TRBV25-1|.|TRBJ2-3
TGTGCCAGCAGTTCCTGGGACAACCGGCGCACAGATACGCAGTATTTT
CASSSWDNRRTDTQYF
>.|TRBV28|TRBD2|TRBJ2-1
TGTGCCAGCAGTTCTAGCGGGGGGGCCTACAATGAGCAGTTCTTC
CASSSSGGAYNEQFF
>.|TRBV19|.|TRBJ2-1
TGTGCCAGTAGTATGGTGGGACTTCTCAATGAGCAGTTCTTC
CASSMVGLLNEQFF
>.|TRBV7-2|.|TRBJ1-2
TGTGCCAGCAGCTTAGGATCTGACAACTCCTATGGCTACACCTTC
CASSLGSDNSYGYTF
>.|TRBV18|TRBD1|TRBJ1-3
TGTGCCAGCTCCCCCCTTTCGGCGGGACAGGGAAACACCATATATTTT
CASSPLSAGQGNTIYF
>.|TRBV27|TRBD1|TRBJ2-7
TGTGCCAGCAGGCCACCCAGGGGGACAGGAGGTGAGCAGTACTTC
CASRPPRGTGGEQYF
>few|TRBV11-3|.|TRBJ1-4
TGTGCCAGCAGCCCGGACAGTACCTTCGAAAAACTGTTTTTT
CASSPDSTFEKLFF
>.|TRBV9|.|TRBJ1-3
TGTGCCAGCAGCGTAGGGTACTTCTCTGGAAACACCATATATTTT
CASSVGYFSGNTIYF
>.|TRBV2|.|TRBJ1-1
TGTGCCAGCAAAACGGACAGGAACACTGAAGCTTTCTTT
CASKTDRNTEAFF
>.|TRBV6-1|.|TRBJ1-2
TGTGCCAGCAGTTTGTATGACTATGGCTACACCTTC
CASSLYDYGYTF
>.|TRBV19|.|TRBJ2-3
TGTGCCAGTAAGGAGGGGGGGAACACAGATACGCAGTATTTT
CASKEGGNTDTQYF
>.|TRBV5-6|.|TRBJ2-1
TGTGCCAGCAACAGAGCCAGGAGGCCCTACAATGAGCAGTTCTTC
CASNRARRPYNEQFF
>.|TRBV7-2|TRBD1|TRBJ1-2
TGTGCCAGCAGCTTAGTTGGACAGGCCTCATATGGCTGCACCTTC
CASSLVGQASYGCTF
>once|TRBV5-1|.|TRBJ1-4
TGCGCCAGCAGGTCCAGAAGTAATGAAAAACTGTTTTTT
CASRSRSNEKLFF
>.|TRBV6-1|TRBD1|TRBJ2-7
TGTGCCAGCAGGTTACAGACAGGGCACGAGCAGTACTTC
CASRLQTGHEQYF
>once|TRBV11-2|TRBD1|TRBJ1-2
TGTGCCAGCAGCCCCGACAGGGTTAGCTATGGCTACACCTTC
CASSPDRVSYGYTF
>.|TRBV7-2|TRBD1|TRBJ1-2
TGTGCCAGCAGCCCCAGGGACAGGGGGGGACTCTATGGCTACACCTTC
CASSPRDRGGLYGYTF
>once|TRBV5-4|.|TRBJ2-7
TGTGCCAGCAGCCTCCTATCCTACGAGCAGTACTTC
CASSLLSYEQYF
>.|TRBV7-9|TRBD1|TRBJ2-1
TGTGCCAGCAGCTTATCAGACAGGGACCTTCTCCACAATGAGCAGTTCTTC
CASSLSDRDLLHNEQFF
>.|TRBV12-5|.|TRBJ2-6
TGTGCTAGTGGTTTGGCCAGGACAGTTGGGGCCAACGTCCTGACTTTC
CASGLARTVGANVLTF
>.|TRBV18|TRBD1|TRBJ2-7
TGTGCCAGCTCACCAGATCGGGACAGCTCCTACGAGCAGTACTTC
CASSPDRDSSYEQYF
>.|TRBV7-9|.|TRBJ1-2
TGTGCCAGCAGCTTTGCAGGGGCGCAGGGCTACACCTTC
CASSFAGAQGYTF